A single sample is the source of the 23 T cell receptor beta chains below, sequenced in a study of human T cells and chemical hapten exposure. Time point given: patch test 1, 2 weeks after DPC sensitization. Treatment denoted: therapeutic diphenylcyclopropenone sensitization with weekly scalp DPC. TCRdb analysed the RACE reads with MiXCR anew, one entry per CDR3 protein. The data hold 90,000 to 120,000 distinct CDR3 sequences, with 8% to 13% observed a single time. The starting material was whole blood, obtained in connection with sensitization to the hapten diphenylcyclopropenone (DPC). Receptor source: a woman aged 40 to 50 with alopecia areata. Some clones in this sample may be carry-over from other donors' samples.

There are a few counts of this clonotype. The CDR3 bases are TGCGCCAGCAGCCCAGACAGACCTGCGAACACTGAAGCTTTCTTT. It yields the protein CASSPDRPANTEAFF. V usage is TRBV5-1 and J usage is TRBJ1-1, with TRBD1 as a possible D gene (5 bases). The CDR3 runs 15 residues. V was clipped by 4 bases and J by 1 base, with 14 bases between them. Per the germline V gene, CDR1 is SGHRS and CDR2 is YFSETQ.

This clonotype was detected a few times. The V and J genes are TRBV7-2 and TRBJ2-5; D is possibly TRBD1 (6 bases). This CDR3 has 13 residues. Germline CDR1 and CDR2: SGHTA and FQGNSA. V lost 5 bases, J lost 6 bases, and 13 bases lay in between. The CDR3: CASSPRTDKTQYF. DNA for the CDR3: TGTGCCAGCAGCCCTCGGACAGACAAGACCCAGTACTTC.

The rearrangement joins TRBV6-5 to TRBJ1-1; D call uncertain. The V gene lost 2 bases and the J gene lost 1 base, with 8 bases spanning the gap. The CDR3 runs to 14 residues. Germline loops: CDR1 MNHEY, CDR2 SVGAGI. CDR3 protein: CASSYQDGNTEAFF. CDR3 in DNA: TGTGCCAGCAGTTACCAGGACGGGAACACTGAAGCTTTCTTT.

This clonotype was seen a handful of times. The chain carries TRBV3-1 and TRBJ2-3, with TRBD2 matching over 7 bases. Trimming took 0 bases from V and 5 from J; bases not matched to a gene: 2. Germline V CDR1 and CDR2: LGHDT, YNNKEL (reference sequence). The CDR3 length is 14 residues. The CDR3, as DNA: TGTGCCAGCAGCCAAGACCGGGGGGTAGATACGCAGTATTTT. The encoded protein is CASSQDRGVDTQYF.

The CDR3 protein is CASSQDGNEQYF. The CDR3 DNA is TGCGCCAGCAGCCAAGATGGTAACGAGCAGTACTTC. The chain joins TRBV4-3 to TRBJ2-7; D is ambiguous. V lost 0 bases to trimming and J lost 5 bases, with 5 bases between them. Germline CDR1 is LGHNA and CDR2 is YSLEER. This CDR3 is 12 amino acids long.

A remark on this clonotype: A much more abundant neighbour one base away suggests this may be a read error. The CDR3 DNA reads as TGCAGCGGCACTACAGGGGCCACCGGGGAGCTGCTTTTT. This translates into CSGTTGATGELLF. J is TRBJ2-2 and V is TRBV29-1; TRBD1 aligns across 7 bases. This CDR3 region has 13 residues. Germline CDR1 SQVTM, CDR2 ANQGSEA.

This clonotype was seen repeatedly, ten times or more. The rearrangement links TRBV7-2 to TRBJ2-2, with D perhaps matching TRBD2 (5 bases). The ends were cut back, 5 bases at V and 1 base at J, with 11 bases in the middle. Germline-derived CDR1 and CDR2 are SGHTA and FQGNSA. There are 15 residues in the CDR3. CDR3 loop: CASSVLVGNTGELFF. For the CDR3, the DNA is TGTGCCAGCAGCGTACTAGTGGGGAACACCGGGGAGCTGTTTTTT.

The gene calls are TRBV10-3 and TRBJ1-1; D is uncertain. The CDR3 spans 13 residues. Germline-derived CDR1 and CDR2 are ENHRY and SYGVKD. Trimming removed 2 bases at V and 8 bases at J, with 12 bases between. The CDR3 region is CAISETRSPEAFF. CDR3 nucleotide sequence: TGTGCCATCAGTGAGACAAGGAGTCCCGAAGCTTTCTTT.

The J gene is TRBJ1-2, the V gene TRBV5-4; D may be TRBD1 (6 bases). CDR3 length: 13 residues. Deletions cut 1 base from V and 6 bases from J, with 10 bases between. The germline V gene has CDR1 SGHNT and CDR2 YYREEE (reference sequence). CDR3 sequence: CASSLTGRDGYTF. In DNA form, the CDR3 reads TGTGCCAGCAGCTTGACAGGGAGAGATGGCTACACCTTC.

About this clonotype: Being one base from a much bigger clone, this may be a read error. This chain joins TRBV7-2 and TRBJ1-5, with D possibly matching TRBD1 (5 bases). Germline-derived CDR1 and CDR2 are SGHTA and FQGNSA. The CDR3 length is 16 residues. The CDR3 loop reads CASSLGGRQYNQRQHF. As DNA, the CDR3 is TGTGCCAGCAGCTTAGGGGGGAGGCAGTACAATCAGCGCCAGCATTTT.

This clonotype was counted ten times or more. The V and J genes are TRBV6-1 and TRBJ1-1; no clear D. V was trimmed by 0 bases and J by 5 bases, leaving 13 bases between them. Germline values: CDR1 MNHNS, CDR2 SASEGT. CDR3 length: 15 residues. The CDR3 spells CASSEANGPRTEAFF. For the CDR3, the DNA is TGTGCCAGCAGTGAAGCGAATGGTCCCCGTACTGAAGCTTTCTTT.

The chain carries TRBV7-9 and TRBJ2-6; TRBD2 is a possible D gene (6 bases). The germline V gene encodes CDR1 SEHNR and CDR2 FQNEAQ (reference sequence). The ends were cut back, 5 bases at V and 3 bases at J, with 17 bases in the middle. The CDR3 extends over 17 amino acids. Written as DNA, the CDR3 is TGTGCCAGCAGCAATTTTCGCGGGGAAGATGGGGCCAACGTCCTGACTTTC. Its translation: CASSNFRGEDGANVLTF.

The V call is TRBV12-5, the J call TRBJ1-1; D gene uncertain. CDR3 length: 13 amino acids. Between the trimmed V and J ends, which lost 2 bases and 4 bases, there was a span of 8 bases. The V gene's germline CDR1 is LGHNT and CDR2 FRNRAP. The CDR3, as DNA: TGTGCTAGTGGTTTGCCCATCCCCACTGAAGCTTTCTTT. It is translated as CASGLPIPTEAFF.

V is TRBV3-1 and J is TRBJ2-6; D is unresolved. V was clipped by 4 bases and J by 0 bases, with 7 bases between them. Looked up from germline, CDR1 is LGHDT and CDR2 is YNNKEL (reference sequence). The CDR3 extends over 15 amino acids. CDR3: CASSRSDSGANVLTF. The CDR3 bases are TGTGCCAGCAGCCGGTCCGACTCTGGGGCCAACGTCCTGACTTTC.

This clonotype was observed many times. This chain joins TRBV4-3 and TRBJ2-7; D unclear. This CDR3 has 15 residues. Germline assignment: CDR1 LGHNA and CDR2 YSLEER. Trimming removed 0 bases at V and 0 bases at J, with 9 bases between. CDR3 amino acids: CASSQEGSRSYEQYF. CDR3 DNA sequence: TGCGCCAGCAGCCAAGAGGGGTCCCGCTCCTACGAGCAGTACTTC.

At least ten counts were recorded for this clonotype. The chain employs TRBV6-5 and TRBJ2-7, with D perhaps matching TRBD1 (5 bases). The V gene's germline CDR1 is MNHEY and CDR2 SVGAGI. The CDR3 has 13 amino acids. The V end was cut by 2 bases, the J end by 9 bases, with 14 bases between. CDR3: CASSYGAGSPQYF. For the CDR3, the DNA is TGTGCCAGCAGTTACGGGGCAGGGTCGCCGCAGTACTTC.

V usage is TRBV6-6 and J usage is TRBJ2-5; 10 nucleotides align to TRBD2. Germline CDR1 MNHNY, CDR2 SVGAGI (reference sequence). The CDR3 sequence is 18 residues long. The ends lost 5 bases at V and 4 bases at J; junction bases unmatched: 16. CDR3 bases: TGTGCCAGCAGTCTAGGATCCTTATCTAGCGGGAGACGAGAGACCCAGTACTTC. Translating it yields CASSLGSLSSGRRETQYF.

The V gene is TRBV6-2 or TRBV6-3, the J gene TRBJ1-1; 10 bases are a match to TRBD1. This CDR3 contains 13 residues. In germline, CDR1 is MNHEY, CDR2 SVGEGT. The J segment lost 5 bases and the V segment lost 10 bases, leaving 7 bases of the junction unmatched. The CDR3 DNA is TGTGCCACCTCCCGGACAGGGGGGACTGAAGCTTTCTTT. It yields the protein CATSRTGGTEAFF.

The chain combines TRBV12-3 or TRBV12-4 with TRBJ1-5, with D possibly being TRBD1 (5 bases). The V end was cut by 6 bases, the J end by 1 base, with 13 bases between. CDR3 length: 15 residues. CDR3 region: CASRINQGSNQPQHF. The CDR3 nucleotides are TGTGCCAGCAGAATCAATCAGGGAAGCAATCAGCCCCAGCATTTT.

The rearrangement joins TRBV6-5 to TRBJ1-4, with no clear D. Trimming took 6 bases from V and 0 from J, leaving 17 bases between them. The CDR3 has 17 residues. The V gene's germline CDR1 is MNHEY and CDR2 SVGAGI. In nucleotides, the CDR3 is TGTGCCAGCAGGAGGTGGCAGCTAGTTGCAACTAATGAAAAACTGTTTTTT. This encodes CASRRWQLVATNEKLFF.

This clonotype was found many times. The CDR3 spells CASSPSAGTDYEQYF. CDR3 DNA sequence: TGCGCCAGCAGCCCGAGTGCCGGGACGGATTACGAGCAGTACTTC. The chain has TRBV4-1 and TRBJ2-7; the D gene could be TRBD1 or TRBD2 (5 bases each). CDR1 is MGHRA, CDR2 YSYEKL, per germline. Trimming stripped 4 bases from V and 4 bases from J, with 17 bases between. The CDR3 extends over 15 amino acids.

The chain joins TRBV29-1 to TRBJ1-3; D ambiguous. CDR3 length equals 14 residues. Trimming shortened V by 0 bases and J by 6 bases, and 12 bases separated the two germline ends. Looked up from germline, CDR1 is SQVTM and CDR2 is ANQGSEA. Written as DNA, the CDR3 is TGCAGCGTTGAAGATCGGCGGGGAATAAACACCATATATTTT. Translating gives CSVEDRRGINTIYF.

This clonotype has a count of ten or more. The chain is built from TRBV7-2 and TRBJ1-3; the D is unclear. CDR1 and CDR2 from the germline V gene are SGHTA and FQGNSA. CDR3 size: 13 residues. Trimming removed 10 bases at V and 2 bases at J, with 12 bases between. CDR3 in amino acids: CATRDAAGNTIYF. In DNA, the CDR3 is TGTGCCACCAGAGATGCGGCTGGAAACACCATATATTTT.